This is a list of T cell receptor beta chains from one sample in a study of T cell responses to AZD1222 COVID-19 vaccine. Sequencing used immunoSEQ multiplex PCR; TCRdb keeps in-frame clones, though not all of them. In the table there are around 160,000 clones, over 75% of which are singletons. Sequencing was performed on peripheral blood, taken on day 0 of AZD1222 vaccination. The receptors were sampled from an adult in good health. Both conserved end residues are part of each CDR3. Fields, in order: D gene, J gene, V gene, clone size, CDR3 DNA, CDR3 protein. The D gene is left open where the match is weak. Size tells how often a clone was seen (once, few, many) or the class of an expanded clone, and some rows leave it out.

D: TRBD1
J: TRBJ1-5
V: TRBV7-9
size: once
DNA: TGTGCCAGCAGCCCCGGGACAGCGGGGAATCAGCCCCAGCATTTT
CDR3: CASSPGTAGNQPQHF

D: -
J: TRBJ2-4
V: TRBV21-1
size: -
DNA: TGTGCCAGCAGCAGACACAGGGTGTTAGCCAAAAACATTCAGTACTTC
CDR3: CASSRHRVLAKNIQYF

D: -
J: TRBJ1-2
V: TRBV2
size: -
DNA: TGTGCCATGCTGTACAGGCAGCACTATGGCTACACCTTC
CDR3: CAMLYRQHYGYTF

D: -
J: TRBJ2-3
V: TRBV12-3/TRBV12-4
size: -
DNA: TGTGCCAGCAAACGGGGGAGCACAGATACGCAGTATTTT
CDR3: CASKRGSTDTQYF

D: -
J: TRBJ2-5
V: TRBV7-2
size: -
DNA: TGTGCCAGCACCATCCAACCCGCGACGCTAAAAGAGACCCAGTACTTC
CDR3: CASTIQPATLKETQYF

D: -
J: TRBJ1-5
V: TRBV15
size: few
DNA: TGTGCCACCAGCAGAGACCCTCGAGGCAATCAGCCCCAGCATTTT
CDR3: CATSRDPRGNQPQHF

D: TRBD1
J: TRBJ1-1
V: TRBV7-8
size: -
DNA: TGTGCCAGCAGCCGCACGCCCGCGGGACAGGGGAGGATCACTGAAGCTTTCTTT
CDR3: CASSRTPAGQGRITEAFF

D: -
J: TRBJ1-1
V: TRBV28
size: -
DNA: TGTGCCAGCAGTTTATATCCAGGAGTGAACACTGAAGCTTTCTTT
CDR3: CASSLYPGVNTEAFF

D: -
J: TRBJ1-2
V: TRBV21-1
size: -
DNA: TGTGCCAGCAGCAAAGGAAGTAGGGAAAGGCGCGGCTACACCTTC
CDR3: CASSKGSRERRGYTF

D: TRBD2
J: TRBJ2-3
V: TRBV4-1
size: -
DNA: TGCGCCAGCAGCGAAAAATGGACTAGCGGCACAGATACGCAGTATTTT
CDR3: CASSEKWTSGTDTQYF

D: TRBD2
J: TRBJ2-1
V: TRBV16
size: -
DNA: TGTGCCAGCAGCCCTAGCGGGACTAGCGGGTGGAATGAGCAGTTCTTC
CDR3: CASSPSGTSGWNEQFF

D: -
J: TRBJ2-3
V: TRBV20-1
size: -
DNA: TGCAGTGCTAGAGTGGGGGATACGCAGTATTTT
CDR3: CSARVGDTQYF

D: TRBD1
J: TRBJ1-1
V: TRBV5-6
size: once
DNA: TGTGCCAGCAGGTTCCGGGACAGGGCGAGGACTTTCTTT
CDR3: CASRFRDRARTFF

D: TRBD2
J: TRBJ2-1
V: TRBV5-1
size: few
DNA: TGCGCCAGCAGCTTATTATCCGGGACTAGATCCTACAATGAGCAGTTCTTC
CDR3: CASSLLSGTRSYNEQFF

D: -
J: TRBJ2-6
V: TRBV21-1
size: -
DNA: TGTGCCAGCAGCTGGACAGGGGCCCCCTCTGGGGCCAACGTCCTGACTTTC
CDR3: CASSWTGAPSGANVLTF

D: TRBD1
J: TRBJ1-1
V: TRBV19
size: -
DNA: TGTGCCAGTAGTATAGGGGACAGAGTCGTCCCCGGTGAAGCTTTCTTT
CDR3: CASSIGDRVVPGEAFF

D: -
J: TRBJ1-2
V: TRBV7-9
size: -
DNA: TGTGCCAGCAGCGCAGGCGTATCCTCGGGGGGCGACTATGGCTACACCTTC
CDR3: CASSAGVSSGGDYGYTF